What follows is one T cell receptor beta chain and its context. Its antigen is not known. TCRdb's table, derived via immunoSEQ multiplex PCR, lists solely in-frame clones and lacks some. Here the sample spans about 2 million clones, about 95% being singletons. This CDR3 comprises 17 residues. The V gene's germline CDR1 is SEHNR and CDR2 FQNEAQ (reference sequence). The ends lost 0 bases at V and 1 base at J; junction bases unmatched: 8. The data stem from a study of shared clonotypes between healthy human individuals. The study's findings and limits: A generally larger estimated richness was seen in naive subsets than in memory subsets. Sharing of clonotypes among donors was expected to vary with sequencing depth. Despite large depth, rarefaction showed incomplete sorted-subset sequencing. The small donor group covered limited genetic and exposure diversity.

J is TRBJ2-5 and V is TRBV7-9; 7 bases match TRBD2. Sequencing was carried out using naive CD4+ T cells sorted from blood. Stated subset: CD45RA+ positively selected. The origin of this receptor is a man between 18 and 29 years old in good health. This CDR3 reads CASSLAVLPSGQETQYF. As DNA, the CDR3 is TGTGCCAGCAGCTTAGCAGTATTGCCTAGCGGCCAAGAGACCCAGTACTTC. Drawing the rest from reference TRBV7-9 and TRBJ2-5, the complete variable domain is DTGVSQNPRHKITKRGQNVTFRCDPISEHNRLYWYRQTLGQGPEFLTYFQNEAQLEKSRLLSDRFSAERPKGSFSTLEIQRTEQGDSAMYLCASSLAVLPSGQETQYFGPGTRLLVL.